What follows describes a single TCR beta chain. Its antigen is as yet unknown. This sample stems from a study of T cell repertoires in cytomegalovirus infection. Study summary: Recently identified HLA-C-restricted CMV epitopes were among the peptides used. Public TCR beta signatures provided an indication of both CMV infection and a matching HLA type.

TCRdb ran MiXCR on the reads and lists one entry per CDR3 protein. The sample carries fewer than 1,000,000 distinct CDR3 sequences, 30% to 40% recorded once. The sequenced sample was cultured CD8+ T cells from PBMCs, obtained from culture after CMV antigen stimulation. This TCR was recovered from a human donor in good health (CMV status not recorded). Some clones in this sample may be carry-over from other donors' samples.

The CDR3 reads CASSQERGGWNEQFF. Here the CDR3 DNA reads TGCGCCAGCAGCCAAGAGCGCGGGGGCTGGAATGAGCAGTTCTTC. V gene TRBV4-1 combines with J gene TRBJ2-1, with D maybe TRBD2 (7 bases). The V end was cut by 0 bases, the J end by 7 bases, with 13 bases between. CDR3 length equals 15 residues. From germline, CDR1 is MGHRA and CDR2 YSYEKL.